The clone carrying this TCR beta chain was detected many times. Patients aged 18 to 65 had newly diagnosed hyperthyroidism that had lasted under 2 months. The TCR beta CDR3 regions underwent amplification using RNA transcripts as the source. First-round RT-PCR of the TCR CDR3 relied on the HTBI primer set. TCRdb reprocessed the multiplex PCR reads with MiXCR, giving one entry per CDR3 protein. The profile shows about 480,000 distinct CDR3 sequences, 13% to 15% of them singletons. The CDR3 loop spans 14 amino acids. The germline gives CDR1 LNHDA, CDR2 SQIVND (reference sequence). Trimming left V 3 bases short and J 3 bases short, with 11 bases between. The data were taken from a study of T cells in Graves' hyperthyroidism and ophthalmopathy.

The V gene is TRBV19, the J gene TRBJ1-1; D may be TRBD1 (5 bases). This sequence was found in a woman between 18 and 29 years old with Graves' hyperthyroidism. The sample was blood. CDR3 DNA: TGTGCCAGTAGTATCTTTGGGGGGGACACTGAAGCTTTCTTT. Translated: CASSIFGGDTEAFF.